This TCR beta chain is drawn from a study of somatic mutations in cytotoxic T cells in rheumatoid arthritis. Study-wide background: The flow sorting of some V beta antibody-stained T-cell populations reached nearly 100% purity, and the sorted populations included V beta1+ cells sequenced for TCRB.

The table came from immunoSEQ multiplex PCR; TCRdb's copy has only in-frame clones and leaves some out. The table shows 15,000 to 20,000 clones, with less than 75% occurring only once. Details on this clone: Antigen specificity is unknown.

Study-level results: There was no significant difference in CD8+ T-cell clonality between rheumatoid arthritis patients and age-matched healthy controls.

The sequencing input was CD8+ T cells sorted from blood. The sequence came from a woman between 55 and 75 years old in good health.

The CDR3 DNA sequence: TGTGCCAGCAGGTATACTGACAGTCGCTCCTACGAGCAGTACTTC. This codes for CASRYTDSRSYEQYF. The V call is TRBV6-1, the J call TRBJ2-7; D possibly corresponds to TRBD1 (5 bases). Trimming shortened V by 6 bases and J by 0 bases, and 15 bases separated the two germline ends. Per germline, CDR1 MNHNS and CDR2 SASEGT. This CDR3 has 15 residues.